The next 12 T cell receptor beta chains were all read from a single sample in a study of T cell responses to AZD1222 COVID-19 vaccine. Produced via immunoSEQ multiplex PCR; TCRdb's table is partial and in-frame only. The table shows just over 90,000 clones, with 75% to 90% occurring only once. The specimen was peripheral blood, collected 28 days after the second AZD1222 dose. The source of these receptors is an adult who received the AZD1222 COVID-19 vaccine.

V is TRBV30 and J is TRBJ2-5, with a possible D match to TRBD1 (5 bases). The CDR3 runs to 13 residues. V shed 3 bases and J shed 0 bases, with 8 bases lying between them. Germline V gene sequence: CDR1 GTSNPN, CDR2 SVGIG (reference sequence). This CDR3 is CAWRGPYQETQYF. CDR3 sequence (DNA): TGTGCCTGGAGGGGGCCGTACCAAGAGACCCAGTACTTC.

The chain couples TRBV7-2 to TRBJ2-7, with D hard to call. Trimming shortened V by 4 bases and J by 0 bases, and 4 bases separated the two germline ends. The CDR3 runs to 12 residues. From germline, CDR1 is SGHTA and CDR2 FQGNSA. The CDR3 DNA reads as TGTGCCAGCAGCTCGAGCTCCTACGAGCAGTACTTC. Its translation: CASSSSSYEQYF.

This clone was seen only a few times. The rearrangement joins TRBV9 to TRBJ2-1, with D possibly matching TRBD1 (8 bases). Germline values: CDR1 SGDLS, CDR2 YYNGEE. The CDR3 is made up of 15 amino acids. Trimming removed 4 bases at V and 6 bases at J, with 17 bases between. The CDR3 DNA follows: TGTGCCAGCAGCCGCGGACAGGGAGGGGGCAATGAGCAGTTCTTC. Amino acids: CASSRGQGGGNEQFF.

This sequence joins TRBV7-9 and TRBJ2-1; possible D gene TRBD1, 5 bases. This CDR3 comprises 15 residues. Germline V gives CDR1 SEHNR, CDR2 FQNEAQ (reference sequence). Between the trimmed V and J ends, which lost 2 bases and 3 bases, there was a span of 11 bases. CDR3 in amino acids: CASSLQGPVYNEQFF. The CDR3 DNA reads as TGTGCCAGCAGCTTACAGGGTCCGGTCTACAATGAGCAGTTCTTC.

V usage is TRBV20-1 and J usage is TRBJ2-4; D possibly uses TRBD1 or TRBD2 (5 bases each). This CDR3 spans 12 amino acids. V was pared by 3 bases and J by 4 bases, with 7 bases between. Germline lookup yields CDR1 DFQATT and CDR2 SNEGSKA (reference sequence). Written as DNA, the CDR3 is TGCAGTGCTAGTGGGGGAAAAAACATTCAGTACTTC. It codes for CSASGGKNIQYF.

The V and J genes are TRBV5-6 and TRBJ1-5; D gene unclear. There are 12 residues in the CDR3. Trimming removed 0 bases from V and 7 bases from J, with 5 bases in between. Germline V gene data show CDR1 as SGHDT and CDR2 as YYEEEE. The CDR3 loop is CASSLGQQPQHF. CDR3 DNA: TGTGCCAGCAGCTTGGGGCAGCAGCCCCAGCATTTT.

The rearrangement links TRBV24-1 to TRBJ1-1, with D uncertain. Trimming shortened V by 2 bases and J by 1 base, and 10 bases separated the two germline ends. This CDR3 region has 15 residues. Germline V gene data show CDR1 as KGHDR and CDR2 as SFDVKD. The CDR3 loop is CATSDCRPQNTEAFF. The CDR3 region has the DNA TGTGCCACCAGTGATTGTCGGCCGCAGAACACTGAAGCTTTCTTT.

For the CDR3, the DNA is TGTGCCATCTCTTGGGGGACAGATACGCAGTATTTT. Protein product: CAISWGTDTQYF. The V call is TRBV10-3, the J call TRBJ2-3, with D perhaps being TRBD1 or TRBD2 (5 bases each). The CDR3 is 12 amino acids. The ends were cut back, 8 bases at V and 3 bases at J, with 9 bases in the middle. Germline V lookup: CDR1 ENHRY, CDR2 SYGVKD.

The chain combines TRBV2 with TRBJ1-5; D may be TRBD1 (5 bases). The germline CDR1 and CDR2 sequences are SNHLY and FYNNEI. Trimming left V 8 bases short and J 7 bases short, with 12 bases between. The CDR3 length is 12 residues. Written as DNA, the CDR3 is TGTGCCAGCGGGGGGGGACGACAGCCCCAGCATTTT. Its translation is CASGGGRQPQHF.

The chain combines TRBV10-1 with TRBJ1-3, with D uncertain. The V end lost 0 bases, the J end lost 1 base, and 4 bases lay between the germline ends. The length of the CDR3 is 14 residues. Germline loops: CDR1 WNHNN, CDR2 SYGVQD (reference sequence). The CDR3 protein is CASSESRSGNTIYF. CDR3 DNA sequence: TGCGCCAGCAGTGAGTCCCGATCTGGAAACACCATATATTTT.

The V gene is TRBV4-3, the J gene TRBJ1-3; D not certain. CDR3 length equals 17 residues. From germline, CDR1 is LGHNA and CDR2 YSLEER. The V end lost 5 bases, the J end lost 0 bases, and 17 bases lay between the germline ends. The DNA for the CDR3 is TGCGCCAGCAGCGAGCTTTCGCGCGGGCCCTCTGGAAACACCATATATTTT. Translated, it gives CASSELSRGPSGNTIYF.

The rearrangement joins TRBV12-1 to TRBJ1-5; the tabulated D call, TRBD1, remains unverified against the DNA. TRBV12-1 is a pseudogene. The CDR3 consists of 20 residues. This CDR3 reads CASSPQALAGGVWGNQPQHF. CDR3 in DNA: TGTGCCAGCAGCCCCCAAGCTCTGGCAGGGGGCGTTTGGGGCAATCAGCCCCAGCATTTT.